One and the same sample provided the 3 T cell receptor delta chains below, sequenced in a study of γδ T cells in repeated Plasmodium falciparum infection. Flow sorting of PBMC yielded separate Vgamma9/Vdelta2+ and Vdelta2-negative gammadelta T cell populations for bulk repertoire analysis. TCRdb re-called clones from the multiplex PCR reads using CATT. The repertoire has 75,000 to 95,000 delta-chain clones, roughly 0.98% of them found once; the top ten carry 9.6%. The sequenced material came from gamma-delta T cells from blood. The receptors originated from a pool of human donors (malaria-infected and uninfected, not separated).

Regarding this clone: This likely came from a read error, as a far larger clone is one base away. V and J are TRDV1 and TRDJ2; no clear D gene. The J gene is absent in TCRdb and was assigned here via DNA matching to germline. CDR3 length: 16 residues. CDR1 is TSWWSYY and CDR2 is QGS in the germline V gene. The chain's CDR3 is CALGERVFSGTAQLFF. The CDR3 coding sequence is TGTGCTCTTGGTGAAAGGGTATTTTCGGGTACAGCGCAACTCTTCTTT.

A few counts support this clone. This likely reflects a read error, since a far larger clone is one base away. The same CDR3 arises from other DNA sequences in this sample as well. The chain is built from TRDV2 and TRDJ1; 10 bases align to TRDD3. Here the J gene was assigned by germline matching of the DNA, as TCRdb has none. The CDR3 is made up of 15 amino acids. The germline CDR1 and CDR2 sequences are GEAIGNYY and EKD. CDR3 nucleotides: TGCGCCTGTTCACCGCTACTGGGGGATACCGATAAACTCATCTTT. It is translated as CACSPLLGDTDKLIF.

Concerning this clone: A read error likely explains this, since a far larger clone differs by one base. Different DNA sequences within this sample yield the same CDR3. For the V gene the call is TRDV2; the J gene has no call. Germline lookup yields CDR1 GEAIGNYY and CDR2 EKD. CDR3 length equals 14 residues. The CDR3 bases are TGTGCCTGTGACGCTATTTCGTACACCGATAAACTCATCTTC. As protein: CACDAISYTDKLIF.